This T cell receptor beta chain was obtained from a study of T cells in women clearing cervical HPV infection. TCRdb's table, derived via immunoSEQ multiplex PCR, lists solely in-frame clones and lacks some. Recorded for this sample: about 25,000 clones. About this clone: The read stops 3 residues short of the end of the CDR3; the missing end is completed from the germline J gene.

CDR1 is DFQATT, CDR2 SNEGSKA, per germline (reference sequence). Trimming took 6 bases from V and 0 from J; bases not matched to a gene: 10. This CDR3 has 16 residues. This chain joins TRBV20-1 and TRBJ2-7, with 11 bases matching TRBD2. The sequencing input was blood buffy coat. The receptor's source is a woman between 18 and 69 years old with a cervical HPV16 infection that either progressed to CIN3+ or cleared (not recorded which). CDR3 DNA (partial): TGCAGTGCAACCGGGACTAGCGGAACAATCTCCTACGAG. Encoded protein: CSATGTSGTISYE. The entire CDR3 is CSATGTSGTISYEQYF.